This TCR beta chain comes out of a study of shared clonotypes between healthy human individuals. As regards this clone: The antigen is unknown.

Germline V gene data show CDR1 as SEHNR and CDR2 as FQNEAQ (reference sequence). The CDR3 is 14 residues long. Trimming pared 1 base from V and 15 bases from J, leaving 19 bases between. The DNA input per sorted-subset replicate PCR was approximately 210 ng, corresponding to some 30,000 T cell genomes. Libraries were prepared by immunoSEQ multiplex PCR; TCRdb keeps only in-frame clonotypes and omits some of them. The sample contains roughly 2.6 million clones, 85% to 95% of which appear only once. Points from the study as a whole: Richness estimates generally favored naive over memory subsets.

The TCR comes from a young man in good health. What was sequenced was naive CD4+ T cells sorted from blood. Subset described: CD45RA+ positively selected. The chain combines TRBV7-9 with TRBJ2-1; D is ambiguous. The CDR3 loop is CASSLVGGETPGFF. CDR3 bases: TGTGCCAGCAGCTTAGTGGGTGGGGAAACCCCCGGGTTCTTC. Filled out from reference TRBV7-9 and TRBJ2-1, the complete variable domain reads DTGVSQNPRHKITKRGQNVTFRCDPISEHNRLYWYRQTLGQGPEFLTYFQNEAQLEKSRLLSDRFSAERPKGSFSTLEIQRTEQGDSAMYLCASSLVGGETPGFFGPGTRLTVL.